This T cell receptor beta chain was documented in a study of T cell changes during pregnancy in multiple sclerosis. Sequencing was performed with immunoSEQ multiplex PCR; in TCRdb, only in-frame clones are kept and a portion is missing. The sample records roughly 60,000 clones, roughly 90% being singletons. Germline CDR1 reads LGHNA; CDR2 reads YSLEER. This CDR3 contains 13 residues. Trimming took off 9 bases at V and 1 base at J, with 11 bases between the two ends. The chain recombines TRBV4-3 with TRBJ2-3; the D gene is possibly TRBD1 (6 bases). The sample consisted of peripheral blood, taken before pregnancy. This receptor was taken from a female donor with multiple sclerosis, enrolled in a pregnancy study. For the CDR3, the DNA is TGCGCCAGTCAGGGGTTGGGCACAGATACGCAGTATTTT. Translation: CASQGLGTDTQYF.